This T cell receptor (beta chain) originates from a study of post-analysis software for immune sequencing data. About the research overall: The study covered relapsing-remitting, secondary progressive and progressive-relapsing courses of multiple sclerosis.

Study conclusions and caveats: Controls had lower frequencies than patients of about 5 TRBV segments, which included TRBV5-6, TRBV5-1 and TRBV20-1.

The TCR beta cDNA libraries carried unique molecular identifiers. There were roughly 0.95 to 10 million T cells, and roughly 0.5 million cDNA molecules came from them. One entry per CDR3 protein, called by TCRdb with MiXCR from the PCR reads. This table has 500,000 to 600,000 distinct CDR3 sequences, 44% appearing once. The CDR3 is made up of 17 amino acids. The germline gives CDR1 ENHRY, CDR2 SYGVKD. With 0 bases removed from V and 0 bases from J, the gap between germline ends came to 12 bases. Note on this clonotype: Its specificity is unknown.

This chain connects TRBV10-3 to TRBJ2-4, with D perhaps matching TRBD1 or TRBD2 (5 bases each). The specimen sequenced was blood. The clonotype originates from a girl between 5 and 17 years old with multiple sclerosis. CDR3 loop: CAISESMGPVAKNIQYF. The CDR3 bases are TGTGCCATCAGTGAGTCGATGGGACCTGTAGCCAAAAACATTCAGTACTTC.